Sequencing of this T cell receptor beta chain was carried out in a study of metastatic and nonmetastatic thyroid tumors. Nobody among the patients had been given any treatment before thyroid surgery. The CDR3 runs to 15 residues. The germline V gene encodes CDR1 SGHVS and CDR2 FNYEAQ. The V gene end was trimmed by 5 bases and the J gene end by 7 bases; junction bases not matched to a gene: 10. TCRdb ran MiXCR on the PCR reads. The sample includes tens of thousands of clones, approximately 24% of them seen just once. This rearrangement joins TRBV7-6 to TRBJ2-1, with 8 bases identical to TRBD2. The sequence derives from a female donor with papillary thyroid cancer or a benign thyroid nodule (not recorded which). Some clones in this sample may be carry-over from other donors' samples. The specimen was tumor tissue. The CDR3 region is CASSPTSGFGNEQFF. The CDR3 DNA reads as TGTGCCAGCAGCCCTACTAGCGGCTTCGGGAATGAGCAGTTCTTC.